This T cell receptor beta chain appears in the sequencing data of a study of tissue T cells after allogeneic stem cell transplantation. Study summary: CD3+ T cells were flow-sorted when enough cells; otherwise DNA extracted directly. Study conclusions and caveats: This small cohort was clinically heterogeneous, and sampling depth was a limitation. Blood and spleen captured only part of the tissue TCR repertoire. Within patients, tissue anatomy strongly shaped TCR repertoire composition.

Germline V gene lookup returns CDR1 SGHNT and CDR2 YENEEA. V was clipped by 4 bases and J by 6 bases, with 18 bases between them. The CDR3 consists of 16 residues. The assay was immunoSEQ multiplex PCR, and TCRdb's table has in-frame clones only and misses some. The sample has just over 25,000 clones; around 90% are singletons. Remarks on this clone: Its antigen is unidentified.

This receptor was obtained from a male donor older than 55 who later had graft-versus-host disease after an allogeneic stem cell transplant. The sequences come from blood, collected before transplantation. V is TRBV11-3 and J is TRBJ2-2; D is uncertain. The CDR3, as DNA: TGTGCCAGCAGCTCCTATTATGGGGATTCGGCCGGGGAGCTGTTTTTT. Its protein is CASSSYYGDSAGELFF.